The subject of this entry is one T cell receptor beta chain. Antigen unknown. The data stem from a study of radiation and T cells in renal cell carcinoma. Broader study findings: In blood, top tumor clones expanded by 2 weeks, shrinking by 4.

Profiling relied on immunoSEQ multiplex PCR, and the TCRdb table lists in-frame clones only, not all of them. This table has about 150,000 clones, 86% appearing once. Germline V gene data show CDR1 as SGHTA and CDR2 as FQGNSA. The trim removed 4 bases at V and 0 bases at J, leaving 8 bases unmatched. The CDR3 has 17 residues. The time point was: blood 4 weeks post-SBRT, at nephrectomy. The sample's treatment: 15 Gy SBRT to primary tumor, nephrectomy 4 weeks later. Serial blood draws occurred at baseline and 2 and 4 weeks post-SBRT. The chain couples TRBV7-2 to TRBJ1-3; 8 bases match TRBD1. Sequenced material: blood, taken from a patient whose treatment included radiotherapy and nephrectomy. This TCR was sampled from a woman aged 50 to 60 with renal cell carcinoma. In DNA form, the CDR3 reads TGTGCCAGCAGCTCGTTTACAGGGGGAACCTCTGGAAACACCATATATTTT. Protein: CASSSFTGGTSGNTIYF.